These 17 T cell receptor beta chains were sequenced from one sample in a study of shared clonotypes between healthy human individuals. Naive CD8 cells comprised CD45RO-negative, CCR7-positively selected cells, excluding terminally differentiated effector memory CD45RA+ cells. Sequencing used immunoSEQ multiplex PCR; TCRdb keeps in-frame clones, though not all of them. This repertoire shows about 2 million clones, about 95% found once; its top ten account for about 1.1%. The material sequenced was naive CD8+ T cells sorted from blood. These receptors all come from a man aged 18 to 30 in good health.

The chain carries TRBV23-1 and TRBJ2-2; D is unclear. TRBV23-1 is an open reading frame, and its role is uncertain. The CDR3 extends over 17 amino acids. V was shortened by 6 bases and J by 0 bases, with 17 bases between the two germline ends. The CDR3 is CASRGRRARSNTGELFF. CDR3 DNA: TGCGCCAGCAGGGGTAGAAGGGCAAGGTCGAACACCGGGGAGCTGTTTTTT.

This clone was seen a single time. The genes are TRBV9 and TRBJ2-2; the D is unclear. The CDR3 totals 16 residues. CDR1 SGDLS and CDR2 YYNGEE come from the germline V gene. Trimming removed 4 bases from V and 1 base from J, with 14 bases in between. For the CDR3, the DNA is TGTGCCAGCAGCTCGGACGGTCGAGAGAACACCGGGGAGCTGTTTTTT. It is translated as CASSSDGRENTGELFF. The whole variable domain, remainder taken from reference TRBV9 and TRBJ2-2, is DSGVTQTPKHLITATGQRVTLRCSPRSGDLSVYWYQQSLDQGLQFLIQYYNGEERAKGNILERFSAQQFPDLHSELNLSSLELGDSALYFCASSSDGRENTGELFFGEGSRLTVL.

The J gene is TRBJ2-1, the V gene TRBV25-1; possibly TRBD1 for D (5 bases). Germline V gives CDR1 MGHDK, CDR2 SYGVNS. This CDR3 comprises 14 residues. V lost 2 bases and J 4 bases, leaving 9 bases between the germline ends. CDR3: CASSETQAYNEQFF. Here the CDR3 DNA reads TGTGCCAGCAGTGAAACACAGGCTTACAATGAGCAGTTCTTC.

The chain employs TRBV5-1 and TRBJ2-1; TRBD2 matches 9 bases. J lost 7 bases, V lost 3 bases, and 17 bases had no gene match. This CDR3 spans 18 amino acids. Germline CDR1 and CDR2: SGHRS and YFSETQ. The CDR3: CASSSPLGGGAVSNEQFF. DNA for the CDR3: TGCGCCAGCAGCTCCCCCTTGGGCGGGGGGGCAGTATCAAATGAGCAGTTCTTC.

The rearrangement uses TRBV6-5 and TRBJ2-7; the D is unclear. The CDR3 consists of 12 residues. V was trimmed by 5 bases and J by 3 bases, leaving 8 bases between them. In germline, CDR1 is MNHEY, CDR2 SVGAGI. The chain's CDR3 is CASSRIDYEQYF. CDR3 coding DNA: TGTGCCAGCAGTAGAATCGACTACGAGCAGTACTTC.

The sample holds one count of this clone. J is TRBJ1-4 and V is TRBV4-1; D is uncertain. Trimming removed 1 base at V and 7 bases at J, with 13 bases between. Germline V gene data show CDR1 as MGHRA and CDR2 as YSYEKL. The CDR3 covers 15 residues. This CDR3 is CASSQGDDSAEKLFF. The DNA of the CDR3 is TGCGCCAGCAGCCAAGGTGATGATTCGGCTGAAAAACTGTTTTTT.

The chain uses TRBV19 and TRBJ1-6; D not resolved. Germline CDR1 is LNHDA and CDR2 is SQIVND (reference sequence). V was trimmed by 4 bases and J by 2 bases, leaving 9 bases between them. This CDR3 is 15 amino acids long. The CDR3 loop is CASSKTSAYNSPLHF. The CDR3, as DNA: TGTGCCAGTAGTAAGACTAGCGCCTATAATTCACCCCTCCACTTT.

CDR3 sequence reads: CASSLDSETQYF. CDR3 DNA: TGTGCCAGCAGCTTAGATTCTGAGACCCAGTACTTC. This chain connects TRBV7-9 to TRBJ2-5; D is unclear. Germline values: CDR1 SEHNR, CDR2 FQNEAQ (reference sequence). V shed 1 base and J shed 5 bases, with 5 bases lying between them. CDR3 size: 12 residues.

V is TRBV29-1 and J is TRBJ2-3, with D unresolved. The length of the CDR3 is 14 residues. Looked up from germline, CDR1 is SQVTM and CDR2 is ANQGSEA. V was clipped by 5 bases and J by 2 bases, with 14 bases between them. CDR3 in DNA: TGCAGCGTTCGACCTCCGACGACCACAGATACGCAGTATTTT. It yields the protein CSVRPPTTTDTQYF.

This chain uses TRBV7-9 with TRBJ2-2; possible D gene TRBD2, 5 bases. V was trimmed by 5 bases and J by 5 bases, leaving 18 bases between them. The CDR3 covers 16 residues. Per germline, CDR1 SEHNR and CDR2 FQNEAQ (reference sequence). CDR3 DNA sequence: TGTGCCAGCAGCGATCACGAGGGAGAGGCTACCGGGGAGCTGTTTTTT. Translation: CASSDHEGEATGELFF.

The rearrangement uses TRBV7-9 and TRBJ2-7; 11 nucleotides match TRBD1. Germline values: CDR1 SEHNR, CDR2 FQNEAQ (reference sequence). The CDR3 is 15 residues long. V dropped 4 bases and J dropped 2; count of bases not matched to a gene: 4. CDR3 DNA: TGTGCCAGCAGCTATCCGGGACAGGGGGCCTACGAGCAGTACTTC. It codes for CASSYPGQGAYEQYF. The full variable domain, in which reference TRBV7-9 and TRBJ2-7 provide the parts outside the CDR3, is DTGVSQNPRHKITKRGQNVTFRCDPISEHNRLYWYRQTLGQGPEFLTYFQNEAQLEKSRLLSDRFSAERPKGSFSTLEIQRTEQGDSAMYLCASSYPGQGAYEQYFGPGTRLTVT.

The chain recombines TRBV5-1 with TRBJ2-1, with D possibly matching TRBD2 (6 bases). The V and J ends lost 4 bases and 7 bases respectively, with 15 bases between them. The CDR3 loop spans 14 amino acids. The V gene's germline CDR1 is SGHRS and CDR2 YFSETQ. The CDR3 nucleotides are TGCGCCAGCAGCCTGGGGGGACCACTAAATGAGCAGTTCTTC. The encoded protein is CASSLGGPLNEQFF.

This clone was recorded only once. The genes are TRBV13 and TRBJ1-1; D gene uncertain. The length of the CDR3 is 13 residues. Deletions cut 4 bases from V and 0 bases from J, with 6 bases between. The germline V gene encodes CDR1 PRHDT and CDR2 FYEKMQ (reference sequence). CDR3 in amino acids: CASSSDLNTEAFF. For the CDR3, the DNA is TGTGCCAGCAGCTCCGACTTGAACACTGAAGCTTTCTTT.

The chain carries TRBV27 and TRBJ2-7; D may be TRBD1 or TRBD2 (5 bases each). The CDR3 extends over 13 amino acids. Trimming removed 5 bases from V and 5 bases from J, with 13 bases in between. Germline V gene data show CDR1 as MNHEY and CDR2 as SMNVEV (reference sequence). The CDR3 spells CASSPLRDHEQYF. CDR3 DNA sequence: TGTGCCAGCAGTCCCCTTAGGGACCACGAGCAGTACTTC.

Of note for this clone: The sample holds other DNA sequences that translate to the same CDR3. The chain couples TRBV19 to TRBJ1-1; D call uncertain. Per germline, CDR1 LNHDA and CDR2 SQIVND (reference sequence). This CDR3 comprises 13 residues. V was trimmed by 2 bases and J by 2 bases, leaving 6 bases between them. CDR3 DNA: TGTGCCAGTAGTATAACCGGAAACACTGAAGCTTTCTTT. It specifies CASSITGNTEAFF.

The rearrangement joins TRBV10-1 to TRBJ1-3; possible D gene TRBD1, 5 bases. The germline CDR1 and CDR2 sequences are WNHNN and SYGVQD (reference sequence). The V and J ends lost 8 bases and 4 bases respectively, with 15 bases between them. CDR3 length: 14 residues. CDR3: CASGGGKYGNTIYF. The CDR3 DNA sequence: TGCGCCAGCGGGGGAGGGAAATACGGAAACACCATATATTTT.

The V and J genes are TRBV28 and TRBJ2-3; D is uncertain. This CDR3 has 15 residues. Germline-derived CDR1 and CDR2 are MDHEN and SYDVKM. Trimming cost V 2 bases and J 4 bases, with 13 bases left between them. CDR3 residues: CASSLPLEIPDTQYF. The CDR3, as DNA: TGTGCCAGCAGTTTACCGCTCGAGATCCCAGATACGCAGTATTTT.